The 11 T cell receptor beta chains presented below share a single source sample, sequenced in a study of T cell repertoires in cytomegalovirus infection (dated by TCRdb to the late 2010s). In the paper's terms, the treatment or condition label means: in vitro stimulation with specific CMV peptide epitopes to enrich CMV-specific T cells. The sequencing machine was an Illumina HiSeq 1500. The public reads were run again by TCRdb, first through fastp at Q25 and then through MiXCR, and only productive beta chains were kept. Every CDR3 protein is listed once, alongside the most common genes and DNA of its rows. The sample table holds some 99,000 distinct CDR3 sequences, of which roughly 30% were seen once. Of the sample, about 81% falls within the top ten clones. The antigens for these receptors are not known. This specimen consisted of CD8+ T cells from cultured PBMCs, obtained from culture after CMV antigen stimulation. The receptors shown here come from a human donor in good health (CMV status not recorded). Some clones in this sample may be carry-over from other donors' samples.

The chain employs TRBV7-3 and TRBJ2-5; D assignment may be TRBD1 or TRBD2 (6 bases each). This CDR3 has 16 residues. Trimming took off 5 bases at V and 4 bases at J, with 20 bases between the two ends. Germline CDR1 and CDR2: SGHTA and FQGTGA. The CDR3 here is CASSPRGSGDRETQYF. The CDR3 region has the DNA TGTGCCAGCAGCCCCCGGGGGTCAGGGGACCGAGAGACCCAGTACTTC.

This clonotype came up many times. This chain links TRBV27 with TRBJ2-1; 7 bases align to TRBD2. Germline loops: CDR1 MNHEY, CDR2 SMNVEV (reference sequence). The trim removed 6 bases at V and 4 bases at J, leaving 12 bases unmatched. The CDR3 sequence is 16 residues long. Here the CDR3 DNA reads TGTGCCAGCAGCTTGACTAGCTCCCAAGCATACAATGAGCAGTTCTTC. Its translation: CASSLTSSQAYNEQFF.

The genes are TRBV7-9 and TRBJ2-1; the match to TRBD2 covers 11 bases. V shed 5 bases and J 0 bases; nucleotides not matched to a gene: 15. The CDR3 is made up of 20 amino acids. The V gene's germline CDR1 is SEHNR and CDR2 FQNEAQ (reference sequence). The CDR3 DNA sequence: TGTGCCAGCAGCCCCTATTTACTAGCGGGGGTTCAGAGCTCCTACAATGAGCAGTTCTTC. This codes for CASSPYLLAGVQSSYNEQFF.

This clonotype was seen a few times. This chain links TRBV19 with TRBJ1-5, with D perhaps matching TRBD1 (6 bases). V lost 3 bases, J lost 5 bases, and 11 bases lay in between. Germline values: CDR1 LNHDA, CDR2 SQIVND (reference sequence). The CDR3 is made up of 14 amino acids. Here the CDR3 DNA reads TGTGCCAGTAGTATGAGGGACATCTATCAGCCCCAGCATTTT. It is translated as CASSMRDIYQPQHF. Using reference TRBV19 and TRBJ1-5 for the parts outside the CDR3, the full variable domain is DGGITQSPKYLFRKEGQNVTLSCEQNLNHDAMYWYRQDPGQGLRLIYYSQIVNDFQKGDIAEGYSVSREKKESFPLTVTSAQKNPTAFYLCASSMRDIYQPQHFGDGTRLSIL.

The chain employs TRBV6-8 and TRBJ2-1; 9 bases are a match to TRBD2. This CDR3 comprises 13 residues. Germline V CDR1 and CDR2: MNHGY, SAAAGT. V trimming: 10 bases; J trimming: 9 bases; junction bases outside the gene matches: 10. The CDR3 DNA follows: TGTGCCACCAGGGGCGGGGGGGCCGGTGAGCAGTTCTTC. Translating it yields CATRGGGAGEQFF.

This chain uses TRBV7-2 with TRBJ1-5; D not certain. Trimming shortened V by 2 bases and J by 0 bases, and 8 bases separated the two germline ends. The CDR3 consists of 15 residues. Germline assignment: CDR1 SGHTA and CDR2 FQGNSA. The CDR3 DNA follows: TGTGCCAGCAGCTTATCAGCTGATAGCAATCAGCCCCAGCATTTT. Its protein is CASSLSADSNQPQHF.

This clonotype has a single count. The rearrangement links TRBV30 to TRBJ2-1; D may be TRBD1 (6 bases). V shed 5 bases and J shed 8 bases, with 13 bases lying between them. Germline V lookup: CDR1 GTSNPN, CDR2 SVGIG (reference sequence). CDR3 length: 12 amino acids. This chain's CDR3 is CAWAPGGDEQFF. The CDR3 bases are TGTGCCTGGGCCCCTGGGGGCGATGAGCAGTTCTTC.

The genes are TRBV9 and TRBJ1-2; 9 nucleotides agree with TRBD1. V lost 3 bases to trimming and J lost 3 bases; unmatched junction nucleotides: 9. Looked up from germline, CDR1 is SGDLS and CDR2 is YYNGEE. The CDR3 is made up of 16 amino acids. The CDR3 spells CASSETRTGEYYGYTF. The CDR3 DNA reads as TGTGCCAGCAGCGAGACCCGGACAGGGGAGTACTATGGCTACACCTTC.

Regarding this clonotype: A much more abundant neighbour one base away suggests this may be a read error. The chain joins TRBV20-1 to TRBJ1-2; no clear D gene. The CDR3 covers 15 residues. CDR1 DFQATT and CDR2 SNEGSKA come from the germline V gene (reference sequence). V lost 1 base and J 0 bases, leaving 12 bases between the germline ends. This CDR3 reads CSARVEELTNYGYTF. CDR3 nucleotide sequence: TGCAGTGCTAGAGTGGAGGAACTGACTAACTATGGCTACACCTTC.

The chain uses TRBV7-2 and TRBJ2-5; D possibly corresponds to TRBD2 (6 bases). Trimming took 1 base from V and 1 from J, leaving 19 bases between them. CDR3 length: 18 amino acids. CDR1 SGHTA and CDR2 FQGNSA come from the germline V gene. For the CDR3, the DNA is TGTGCCAGCAGCTTAGGCACAGGAGGGCAACCCAGCCAAGAGACCCAGTACTTC. It is translated as CASSLGTGGQPSQETQYF.

The chain couples TRBV4-1 to TRBJ1-6; D is perhaps TRBD1 (5 bases). The CDR3 runs 16 residues. Per the germline V gene, CDR1 is MGHRA and CDR2 is YSYEKL. Trimming stripped 0 bases from V and 5 bases from J, with 11 bases between. The CDR3: CASSQDQEGNNSPLHF. For the CDR3, the DNA is TGCGCCAGCAGCCAAGATCAGGAGGGGAATAATTCACCCCTCCACTTT.